This T cell receptor (beta chain) is from a study of T cell clonotyping in hematopoietic cell transplantation. General observations from the study: No sorting was done, leaving CD4 and CD8 contributions mixed. Few recipient clonotypes overlapped donors; over 95% were de novo at given depth. Broader posttransplant TCR repertoire diversity was predicted by graft donor and pretransplant recipient Inverse Simpson Index values.

This table comes from immunoSEQ multiplex PCR, and its TCRdb copy is limited to in-frame clones, with some not included. The table has some 76,000 clones, 95% to 97% seen once. The CDR3 loop spans 16 amino acids. Germline V gene data show CDR1 as SGHTA and CDR2 as FQGNSA. V shed 2 bases and J shed 1 base, with 14 bases lying between them. The time point is: recipient sample about 28 days before transplant, after cytoreduction. Blood collection times were about day -28 and days 30, 100, 180 posttransplant. Of note for this clone: Its target is not known.

The clonotype originates from a woman in her 50s with acute myeloid leukemia. Some clones in this sample may be carry-over from other donors' samples. This specimen consisted of peripheral blood mononuclear cells, obtained before stem cell transplant. The rearrangement joins TRBV7-2 to TRBJ1-1; D gene ambiguous. DNA for the CDR3: TGTGCCAGCAGCTTATCGGGAGGAAGAAGGAACACTGAAGCTTTCTTT. Amino acid sequence: CASSLSGGRRNTEAFF.